This T cell receptor (beta chain) was recovered during a study of T cell responses to AZD1222 COVID-19 vaccine. Study overall: Recipients boosted at about 4 weeks or about 12 weeks are pooled. Study-wide results and limits: Baseline seropositivity characterized only six or seven AZD1222 recipients. White British people made up most donors, females outnumbered males, and clonal diversity was possibly underestimated.

This clone was detected only a few times. The antigen is not known. The CDR3 sequence is 16 residues long. V shed 1 base and J shed 0 bases, with 10 bases lying between them. Profiling relied on immunoSEQ multiplex PCR, and the TCRdb table lists in-frame clones only, not all of them. This table has around 72,000 clones, around 87% appearing once. The source of this sequence is an adult in good health. This material consisted of peripheral blood, taken on day 0 of AZD1222 vaccination. J is TRBJ2-4 and V is TRBV23-1; D unclear. TRBV23-1 counts as an open reading frame of uncertain function. This chain's CDR3 is CASSQLILLAKNIQYF. The DNA for the CDR3 is TGCGCCAGCAGTCAATTGATCCTTTTAGCCAAAAACATTCAGTACTTC.